The text below deals with one TCR beta chain. Thawed, overnight-rested PBMC were stained with GMM-loaded CD1B tetramer, viability dye and anti-CD3, then sorted. CD1B tetramers were loaded with Rhodococcus equi-derived C32 glucose monomycolate. Before cryopreservation, the sorted PBMC lost their CD14-expressing monocytes. From each donor, some 100,000 tetramer-negative cells were sorted. The data were obtained in a study of T cells in tuberculosis. The V gene lost 7 bases and the J gene lost 2 bases, with 14 bases spanning the gap. The CDR3 totals 14 residues. CDR1 SGDLS and CDR2 YYNGEE come from the germline V gene. Method: immunoSEQ multiplex PCR; TCRdb's copy keeps in-frame clones and lacks some. The table shows 88,000 or so clones, with roughly 91% occurring only once. General study findings and limits: T cells binding CD1B-GMM tetramer weakly possibly escaped the sort.

What was sequenced was CD1b-GMM tetramer-negative cells sorted from PBMCs. V is TRBV9 and J is TRBJ2-3, with D perhaps matching TRBD2 (5 bases). This sequence originates from an adult woman with latent tuberculosis. CDR3 amino acids: CASAPTTVTDTQYF. The DNA for the CDR3 is TGTGCCAGCGCACCGACTACCGTCACAGATACGCAGTATTTT.